This T cell receptor beta chain was identified in a study of CD4 T cells in relation to SARS-CoV-2 and coronaviruses. The overall study: Shared crossreactive spike epitopes were mapped to their HLA restriction.

Notes on this clone: Its antigen remains unknown.

Unexposed donor CD4+ T cells date from about 2011-2019, before the COVID-19 pandemic. After nine to ten days of culture, CD4+ T cells were isolated. TCRdb's table, derived via immunoSEQ multiplex PCR, lists solely in-frame clones and lacks some. The sample has about 26,000 clones; roughly 71% are singletons. V was pared by 8 bases and J by 11 bases, with 24 bases between. Germline-derived CDR1 and CDR2 are MNHEY and SVGAGI. This CDR3 contains 14 residues. The sample taken for sequencing was CD4+ T cells from PBMCs, cultured in vitro. The receptor was isolated from a human donor in good health. V usage is TRBV6-5 and J usage is TRBJ1-1; TRBD1 might be the D (5 bases). Here the CDR3 reads CASLRSETGTEAFF. CDR3 in DNA: TGTGCCAGCCTCAGGTCAGAGACCGGGACGGAGGCTTTCTTT.